This T cell receptor beta chain was retrieved from a study of lymphopenia after photon versus proton radiotherapy. Here immunoSEQ multiplex PCR was the method, and the copy in TCRdb shows in-frame clones only, minus some. This table has around 6,800 clones, over 65% appearing once. The CDR3 is 15 residues long. Trimming stripped 7 bases from V and 8 bases from J, with 21 bases between. The germline V gene encodes CDR1 LNHDA and CDR2 SQIVND (reference sequence). The TCR originated in a man aged 30 to 39 with gastric cancer. This chain uses TRBV19 with TRBJ2-4; D assignment may be TRBD1 or TRBD2 (6 bases each). Sequencing was performed on peripheral blood, taken from a patient treated with photon-based radiotherapy. CDR3 DNA: TGTGCCAGTAATCCGGGGGCAGGGCTAGGAGACATTCAGTACTTC. Residues: CASNPGAGLGDIQYF.